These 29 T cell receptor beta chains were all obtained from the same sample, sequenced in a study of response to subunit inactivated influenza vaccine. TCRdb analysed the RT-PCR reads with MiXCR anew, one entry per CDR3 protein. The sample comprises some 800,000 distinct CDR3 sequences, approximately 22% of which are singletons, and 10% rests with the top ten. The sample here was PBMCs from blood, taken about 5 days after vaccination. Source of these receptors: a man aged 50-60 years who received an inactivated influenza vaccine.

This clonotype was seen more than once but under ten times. The DNA of the CDR3 is TGTGCCAGCAGCTTAGCAAGGGGCGCCCTCGGGACCGGGGAGCTGTTTTTT. Translation gives CASSLARGALGTGELFF. This chain connects TRBV7-9 to TRBJ2-2; D might be TRBD1 (5 bases). The CDR3 is 17 amino acids. Germline V CDR1 and CDR2: SEHNR, FQNEAQ (reference sequence). The V end lost 0 bases, the J end lost 5 bases, and 16 bases lay between the germline ends.

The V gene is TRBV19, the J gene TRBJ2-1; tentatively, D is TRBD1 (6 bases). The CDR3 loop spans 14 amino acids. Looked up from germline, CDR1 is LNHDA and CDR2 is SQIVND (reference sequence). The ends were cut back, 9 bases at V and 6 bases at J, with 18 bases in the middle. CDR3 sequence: CASANPARGNEQFF. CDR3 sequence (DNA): TGTGCCAGCGCAAATCCCGCCAGGGGCAATGAGCAGTTCTTC.

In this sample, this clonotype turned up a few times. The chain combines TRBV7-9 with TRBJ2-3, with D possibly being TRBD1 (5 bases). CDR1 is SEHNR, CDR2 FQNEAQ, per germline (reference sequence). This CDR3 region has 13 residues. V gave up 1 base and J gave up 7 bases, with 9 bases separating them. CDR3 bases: TGTGCCAGCAGCTTAGGTGGGGCAAATACGCAGTATTTT. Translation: CASSLGGANTQYF. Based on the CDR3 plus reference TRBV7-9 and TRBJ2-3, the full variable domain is DTGVSQNPRHKITKRGQNVTFRCDPISEHNRLYWYRQTLGQGPEFLTYFQNEAQLEKSRLLSDRFSAERPKGSFSTLEIQRTEQGDSAMYLCASSLGGANTQYFGPGTRLTVL.

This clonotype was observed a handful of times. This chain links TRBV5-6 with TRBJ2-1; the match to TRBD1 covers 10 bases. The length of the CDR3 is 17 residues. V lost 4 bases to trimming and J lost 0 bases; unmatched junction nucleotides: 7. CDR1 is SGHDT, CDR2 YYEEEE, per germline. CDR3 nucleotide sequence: TGTGCCAGCAGCCCCGGGACAGGGGTCTTCTCCTACAATGAGCAGTTCTTC. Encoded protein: CASSPGTGVFSYNEQFF.

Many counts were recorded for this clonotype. In DNA form, the CDR3 reads TGTGCCAGCAGCGCCTCAAGGGAGGGCCGCACAGATACGCAGTATTTT. This encodes CASSASREGRTDTQYF. This sequence joins TRBV9 and TRBJ2-3, with 7 bases matching TRBD2. Germline assignment: CDR1 SGDLS and CDR2 YYNGEE. The ends lost 3 bases at V and 1 base at J; junction bases unmatched: 8. CDR3 length: 16 amino acids.

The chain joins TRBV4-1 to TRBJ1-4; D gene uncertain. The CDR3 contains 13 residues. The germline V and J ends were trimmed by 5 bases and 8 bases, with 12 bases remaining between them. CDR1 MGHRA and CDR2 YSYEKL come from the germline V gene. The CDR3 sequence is CASSAAVLEKLFF. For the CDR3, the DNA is TGCGCCAGCAGCGCAGCCGTCCTCGAAAAACTGTTTTTT.

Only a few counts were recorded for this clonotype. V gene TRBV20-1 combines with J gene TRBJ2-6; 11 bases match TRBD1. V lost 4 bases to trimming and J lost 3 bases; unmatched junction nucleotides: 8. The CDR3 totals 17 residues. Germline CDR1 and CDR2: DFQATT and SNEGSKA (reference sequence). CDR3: CSAKDRGREFGANVLTF. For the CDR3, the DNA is TGCAGTGCTAAGGACAGGGGGCGTGAATTTGGGGCCAACGTCCTGACTTTC.

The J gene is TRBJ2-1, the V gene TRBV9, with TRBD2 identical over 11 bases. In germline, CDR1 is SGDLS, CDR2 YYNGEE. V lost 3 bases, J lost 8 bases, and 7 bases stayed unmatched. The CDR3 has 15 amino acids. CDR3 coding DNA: TGTGCCAGCAGCGGTAGCGGGAGGGCTAGCGATGAGCAGTTCTTC. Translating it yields CASSGSGRASDEQFF.

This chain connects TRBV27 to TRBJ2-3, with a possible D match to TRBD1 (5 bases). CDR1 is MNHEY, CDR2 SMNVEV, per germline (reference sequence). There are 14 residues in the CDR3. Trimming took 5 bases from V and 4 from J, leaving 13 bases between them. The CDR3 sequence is CASSPRVGADTQYF. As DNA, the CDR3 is TGTGCCAGCAGTCCCAGGGTAGGGGCAGATACGCAGTATTTT.

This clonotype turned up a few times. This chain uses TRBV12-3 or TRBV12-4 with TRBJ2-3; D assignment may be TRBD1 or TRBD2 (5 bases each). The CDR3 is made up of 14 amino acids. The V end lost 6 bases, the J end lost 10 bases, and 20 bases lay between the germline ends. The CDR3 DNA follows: TGTGCCAGCAGGACTACCGCTGGGGGAGAGGCGCAGTATTTT. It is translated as CASRTTAGGEAQYF.

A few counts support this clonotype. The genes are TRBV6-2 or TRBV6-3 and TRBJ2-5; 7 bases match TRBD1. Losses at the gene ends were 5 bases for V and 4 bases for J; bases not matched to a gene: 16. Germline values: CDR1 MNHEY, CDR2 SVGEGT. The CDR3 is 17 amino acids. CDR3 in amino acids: CASSLDYRDSLRETQYF. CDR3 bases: TGTGCCAGCAGTCTCGACTACCGGGACAGTTTAAGAGAGACCCAGTACTTC.

CDR3 residues: CSVEGIAGKTQYF. Written as DNA, the CDR3 is TGCAGCGTTGAAGGGATAGCGGGGAAGACCCAGTACTTC. This sequence joins TRBV29-1 and TRBJ2-5; 8 positions match TRBD2. With V trimmed by 1 base and J by 6 bases, 4 bases remained unmatched. This CDR3 region has 13 residues. Per germline, CDR1 SQVTM and CDR2 ANQGSEA.

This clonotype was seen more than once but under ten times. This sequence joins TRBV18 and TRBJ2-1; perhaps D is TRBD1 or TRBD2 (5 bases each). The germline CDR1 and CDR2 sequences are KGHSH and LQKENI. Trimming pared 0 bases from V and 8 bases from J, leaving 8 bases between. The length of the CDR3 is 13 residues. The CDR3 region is CASSPPMGDEQFF. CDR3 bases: TGTGCCAGCTCACCACCAATGGGGGATGAGCAGTTCTTC.

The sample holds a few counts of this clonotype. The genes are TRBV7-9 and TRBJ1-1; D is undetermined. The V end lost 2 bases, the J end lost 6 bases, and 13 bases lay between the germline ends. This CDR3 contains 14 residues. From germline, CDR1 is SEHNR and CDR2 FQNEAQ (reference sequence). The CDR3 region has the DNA TGTGCCAGCAGCTTATCGGGTGGTACGGCTGAAGCTTTCTTT. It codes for CASSLSGGTAEAFF.

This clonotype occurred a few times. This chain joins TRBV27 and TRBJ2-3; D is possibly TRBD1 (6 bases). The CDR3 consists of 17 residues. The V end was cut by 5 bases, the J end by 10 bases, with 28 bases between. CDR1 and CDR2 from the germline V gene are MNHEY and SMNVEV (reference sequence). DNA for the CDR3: TGTGCCAGCAGTCACAATCGGGACACCCTTTGGCCGGTGGCGCAGTATTTT. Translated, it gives CASSHNRDTLWPVAQYF.

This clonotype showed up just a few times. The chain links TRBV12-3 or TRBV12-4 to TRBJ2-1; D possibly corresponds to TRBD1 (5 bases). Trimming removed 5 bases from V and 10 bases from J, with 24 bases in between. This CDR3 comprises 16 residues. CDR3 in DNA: TGTGCCAGCAGTCCTGACAGTAAGGTATTGATTGGGGAGCAGTTCTTC. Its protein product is CASSPDSKVLIGEQFF.

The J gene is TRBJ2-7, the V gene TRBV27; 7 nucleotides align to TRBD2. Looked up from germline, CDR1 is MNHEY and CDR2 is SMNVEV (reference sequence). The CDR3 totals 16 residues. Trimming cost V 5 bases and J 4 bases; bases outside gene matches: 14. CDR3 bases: TGTGCCAGCAGTCTAAGACTAGCCACACACTTATACGAGCAGTACTTC. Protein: CASSLRLATHLYEQYF.

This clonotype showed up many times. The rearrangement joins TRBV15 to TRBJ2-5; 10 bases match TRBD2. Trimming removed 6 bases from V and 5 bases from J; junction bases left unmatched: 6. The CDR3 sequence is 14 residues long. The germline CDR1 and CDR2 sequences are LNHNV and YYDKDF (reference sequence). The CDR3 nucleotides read TGTGCCACCAGTGACGCTAGCGGGAGTGAGACCCAGTACTTC. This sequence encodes CATSDASGSETQYF.

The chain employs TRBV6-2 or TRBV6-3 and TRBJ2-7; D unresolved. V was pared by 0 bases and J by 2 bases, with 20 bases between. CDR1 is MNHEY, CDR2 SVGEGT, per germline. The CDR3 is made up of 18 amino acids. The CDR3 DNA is TGTGCCAGCAGTTACTCGAATCCCTCATGGTACAGAACCTACGAGCAGTACTTC. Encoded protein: CASSYSNPSWYRTYEQYF.

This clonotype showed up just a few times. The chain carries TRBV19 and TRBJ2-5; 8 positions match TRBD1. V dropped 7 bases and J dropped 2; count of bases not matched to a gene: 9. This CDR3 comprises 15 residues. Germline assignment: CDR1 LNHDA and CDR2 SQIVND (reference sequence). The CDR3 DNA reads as TGTGCCAGTAACCCAGGACAGGGCAGACAAGAGACCCAGTACTTC. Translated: CASNPGQGRQETQYF.

CDR3: CASSQTVAMGEKLFF. DNA of the CDR3: TGTGCCAGCAGTCAGACAGTTGCTATGGGAGAAAAACTGTTTTTT. The chain is built from TRBV28 and TRBJ1-4; tentatively, D is TRBD1 (5 bases). Germline V gives CDR1 MDHEN, CDR2 SYDVKM. There are 15 residues in the CDR3. V gave up 5 bases and J gave up 8 bases, with 18 bases separating them.

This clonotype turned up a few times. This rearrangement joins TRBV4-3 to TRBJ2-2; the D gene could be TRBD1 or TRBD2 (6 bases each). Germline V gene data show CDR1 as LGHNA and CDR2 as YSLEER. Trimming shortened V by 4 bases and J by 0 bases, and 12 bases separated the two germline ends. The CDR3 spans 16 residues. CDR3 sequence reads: CASSRRGASNTGELFF. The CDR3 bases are TGCGCCAGCAGCCGAAGGGGGGCATCGAACACCGGGGAGCTGTTTTTT.

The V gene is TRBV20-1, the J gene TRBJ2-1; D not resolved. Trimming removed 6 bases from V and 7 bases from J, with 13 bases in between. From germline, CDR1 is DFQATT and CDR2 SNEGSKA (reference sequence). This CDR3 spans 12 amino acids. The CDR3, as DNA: TGCAGTGCGTACAAGGGTGGGAATGAGCAGTTCTTC. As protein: CSAYKGGNEQFF.

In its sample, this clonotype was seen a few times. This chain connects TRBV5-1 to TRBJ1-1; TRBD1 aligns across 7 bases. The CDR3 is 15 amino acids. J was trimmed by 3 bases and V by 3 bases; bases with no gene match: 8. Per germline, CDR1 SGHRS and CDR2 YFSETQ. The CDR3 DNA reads TGCGCCAGCAGCTCTAGACAGGGTTCGGACACTGAAGCTTTCTTT. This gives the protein CASSSRQGSDTEAFF.

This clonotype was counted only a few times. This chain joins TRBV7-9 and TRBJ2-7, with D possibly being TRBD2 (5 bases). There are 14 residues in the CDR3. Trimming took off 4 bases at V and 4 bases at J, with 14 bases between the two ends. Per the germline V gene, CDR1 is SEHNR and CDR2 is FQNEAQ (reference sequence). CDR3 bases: TGTGCCAGCAGCTCCGACCCGGACTTTTACGAGCAGTACTTC. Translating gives CASSSDPDFYEQYF. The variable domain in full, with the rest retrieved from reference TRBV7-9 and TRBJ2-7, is DTGVSQNPRHKITKRGQNVTFRCDPISEHNRLYWYRQTLGQGPEFLTYFQNEAQLEKSRLLSDRFSAERPKGSFSTLEIQRTEQGDSAMYLCASSSDPDFYEQYFGPGTRLTVT.

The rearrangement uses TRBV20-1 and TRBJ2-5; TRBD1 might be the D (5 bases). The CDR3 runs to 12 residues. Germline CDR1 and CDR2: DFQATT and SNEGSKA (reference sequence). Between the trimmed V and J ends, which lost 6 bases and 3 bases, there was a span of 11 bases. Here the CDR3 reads CSALTVKETQYF. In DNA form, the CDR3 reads TGCAGTGCGTTGACAGTTAAAGAGACCCAGTACTTC.

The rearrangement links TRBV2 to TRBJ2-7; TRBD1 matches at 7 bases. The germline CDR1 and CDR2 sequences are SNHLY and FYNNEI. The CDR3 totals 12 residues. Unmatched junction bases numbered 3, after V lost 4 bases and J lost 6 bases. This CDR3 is CASSVGGREQYF. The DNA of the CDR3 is TGTGCCAGCAGTGTAGGGGGCCGCGAGCAGTACTTC.

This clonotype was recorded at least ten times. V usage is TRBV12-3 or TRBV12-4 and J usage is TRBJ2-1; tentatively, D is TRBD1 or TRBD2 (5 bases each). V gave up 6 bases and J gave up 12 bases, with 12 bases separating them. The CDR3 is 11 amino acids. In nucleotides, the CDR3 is TGTGCCAGCAGGTCCGATGGGACGCAGTTCTTC. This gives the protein CASRSDGTQFF.

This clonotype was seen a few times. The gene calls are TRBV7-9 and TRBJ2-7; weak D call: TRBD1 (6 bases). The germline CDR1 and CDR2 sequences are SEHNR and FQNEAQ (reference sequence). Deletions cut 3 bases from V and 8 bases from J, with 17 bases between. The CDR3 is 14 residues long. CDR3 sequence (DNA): TGTGCCAGCAGCTTGGTTGACACAGGGAGTAAGCAGTACTTC. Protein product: CASSLVDTGSKQYF.